This T cell receptor (beta chain) was sequenced for a study of T cell responses to AZD1222 COVID-19 vaccine. Study-wide points: There were vaccine-associated CD4 TCRs across spike, dominant at 160-218 and 743-854. Repertoire samples came only from after the peak T cell response. Reports say nearly half of spike-specific TCRs go after unmutated variant regions.

A word on this clone: Its cognate antigen is unknown.

Method: immunoSEQ multiplex PCR; TCRdb's copy keeps in-frame clones and lacks some. The sample has almost 95,000 clones, about 85% seen once. Germline V gene lookup returns CDR1 SGHTA and CDR2 FQGTGA. Trimming took 0 bases from V and 6 from J; bases not matched to a gene: 9. This CDR3 has 17 amino acids. The J gene is TRBJ2-2, the V gene TRBV7-3; 8 bases are shared with TRBD2. The sequence was collected from an adult who received the AZD1222 COVID-19 vaccine. The specimen comprised peripheral blood, sampled 28 days after the second AZD1222 dose. Written as DNA, the CDR3 is TGTGCCAGCAGCTTAACGTTGAGCGGGAGTGGGCCCGGGGAGCTGTTTTTT. It specifies CASSLTLSGSGPGELFF.